These 32 T cell receptor beta chains share one sample of origin, sequenced in a study of CD8+CD57+ T cells in acquired aplastic anemia. Profiles of TCR beta VDJ and CDR3 were generated from a genomic DNA template. TCRdb used MiXCR to reprocess the reads, holding one entry per CDR3 protein. The sample yields 400,000 to 500,000 distinct CDR3 sequences, about 70% seen once. Sequences were obtained from sorted CD4+, CD8+, or CD8+CD57+ T cells (not recorded which) from PBMCs. These receptors came from a human donor in good health, serving as a control.

The chain carries TRBV11-3 and TRBJ1-1, with 11 bases lining up with TRBD1. The germline V gene encodes CDR1 SGHNT and CDR2 YENEEA. CDR3 length equals 18 residues. J was trimmed by 6 bases and V by 6 bases; bases with no gene match: 18. DNA for the CDR3: TGTGCCAGCAGTCAAATGGGGCGGACAGGGGGCCGTTTCGCTGAAGCTTTCTTT. Its translation: CASSQMGRTGGRFAEAFF.

This clonotype was observed at least ten times. The chain combines TRBV20-1 with TRBJ1-2; D may be TRBD1 (6 bases). This CDR3 contains 13 residues. Trimming cost V 0 bases and J 8 bases, with 13 bases left between them. Germline CDR1 DFQATT, CDR2 SNEGSKA (reference sequence). CDR3 protein: CSARDRQERGYTF. CDR3 coding DNA: TGCAGTGCTAGAGATCGACAGGAGCGAGGCTACACCTTC.

This clonotype has at least ten counts. The chain has TRBV6-2 or TRBV6-3 and TRBJ2-7, with a tentative D call TRBD2 (7 bases). CDR1 MNHEY and CDR2 SVGEGT come from the germline V gene. CDR3 length: 15 residues. V was pared by 5 bases and J by 2 bases, with 16 bases between. This CDR3 reads CASSGREGDPYEQYF. The CDR3 DNA sequence: TGTGCCAGCAGTGGGAGGGAGGGGGACCCCTACGAGCAGTACTTC.

The chain combines TRBV20-1 with TRBJ2-7, with 11 bases identical to TRBD1. Per the germline V gene, CDR1 is DFQATT and CDR2 is SNEGSKA (reference sequence). This CDR3 contains 12 residues. With V trimmed by 6 bases and J by 7 bases, 5 bases remained unmatched. In nucleotides, the CDR3 is TGCAGTGCCGGACAGGGGGCGTTTGAGCAGTACTTC. The encoded protein is CSAGQGAFEQYF.

Of note for this clonotype: The junction departs from the called germline gene at one end, perhaps through a read error. The genes are TRBV5-1 and TRBJ1-2; D remains unclear. This CDR3 has 15 residues. The germline gives CDR1 SGHRS, CDR2 YFSETQ. For the CDR3, the DNA is TGTGCCAGCAGCTCGGATGAGTCGTCGTCCTATGGCTACACCTTC. It yields the protein CASSSDESSSYGYTF.

The chain employs TRBV25-1 and TRBJ1-2, with D possibly TRBD1 on 6 matching bases. Per germline, CDR1 MGHDK and CDR2 SYGVNS. The CDR3 is made up of 11 amino acids. The V gene lost 8 bases and the J gene lost 5 bases, with 9 bases spanning the gap. The CDR3 bases are TGTGCCAGCGGGCAGGGGTATGGCTACACCTTC. This gives the protein CASGQGYGYTF.

The chain is built from TRBV20-1 and TRBJ1-6; D gene uncertain. Germline V lookup: CDR1 DFQATT, CDR2 SNEGSKA (reference sequence). CDR3 length: 17 amino acids. V shed 1 base and J shed 1 base, with 14 bases lying between them. The CDR3, as DNA: TGCAGTGCTAGAGGGCGCCGGGCTAGTTCCTATAATTCACCCCTCCACTTT. This codes for CSARGRRASSYNSPLHF.

Of note for this clonotype: At one of its ends the junction is not consistent with the germline gene, which may arise from a read error. The V gene is TRBV5-4, the J gene TRBJ2-3, with unresolved D. This CDR3 is built from 13 residues. CDR1 and CDR2 from the germline V gene are SGHNT and YYREEE (reference sequence). Here the CDR3 reads CASSLVGADTQYF. The CDR3 nucleotides are TGTGCCAGCAGCTTGGTCGGTGCAGATACGCAGTACTTT.

The chain has TRBV24-1 and TRBJ2-3; the match to TRBD1 covers 8 bases. CDR1 and CDR2 from the germline V gene are KGHDR and SFDVKD. V was pared by 4 bases and J by 9 bases, with 11 bases of the junction left unmatched. This CDR3 comprises 15 residues. The CDR3 bases are TGTGCCACCAGTGAACCGGGACAGGCCACCGACACGCAGTATTTT. Its protein is CATSEPGQATDTQYF.

Points on this clonotype: At one boundary the junction diverges from the germline segment, which might be a read error. The V and J genes are TRBV15 and TRBJ1-2; perhaps TRBD1 as D (6 bases). The CDR3 totals 14 residues. CDR1 is LNHNV, CDR2 YYDKDF, per germline (reference sequence). This CDR3 reads CATSAPGLGGGQPF. In DNA form, the CDR3 reads TGTGCCACCAGCGCCCCTGGTTTGGGGGGGGGCCAGCCCTTC.

The chain carries TRBV9 and TRBJ1-5; the match to TRBD1 covers 7 bases. CDR1 is SGDLS and CDR2 is YYNGEE in the germline V gene. Trimming at V came to 4 bases and at J to 9 bases, leaving 10 bases not matched to a gene. The length of the CDR3 is 14 residues. The CDR3 DNA follows: TGTGCCAGCAGCTCCCAGGGAGGGGGCCGGCCCCAGCATTTT. Translation: CASSSQGGGRPQHF. Filled out from reference TRBV9 and TRBJ1-5, the complete variable domain reads DSGVTQTPKHLITATGQRVTLRCSPRSGDLSVYWYQQSLDQGLQFLIQYYNGEERAKGNILERFSAQQFPDLHSELNLSSLELGDSALYFCASSSQGGGRPQHFGDGTRLSIL.

The chain couples TRBV7-2 to TRBJ1-1, with D hard to call. Per germline, CDR1 SGHTA and CDR2 FQGNSA. The CDR3 covers 14 residues. The ends were cut back, 5 bases at V and 6 bases at J, with 16 bases in the middle. The CDR3 DNA follows: TGTGCCAGCAGCCCTAGCGGGGAGGCCTCTGAAGCTTTCTTT. It codes for CASSPSGEASEAFF.

This clonotype has only a few counts. The rearrangement uses TRBV10-1 and TRBJ1-2; D is perhaps TRBD1 (5 bases). Trimming removed 2 bases from V and 0 bases from J, with 16 bases in between. This CDR3 comprises 17 residues. The germline V gene encodes CDR1 WNHNN and CDR2 SYGVQD (reference sequence). CDR3 sequence: CASSEMSRAFSNYGYTF. The CDR3, as DNA: TGCGCCAGCAGTGAGATGTCCAGGGCTTTTTCTAACTATGGCTACACCTTC.

In its sample, this clonotype was seen many times. The V call is TRBV6-6, the J call TRBJ2-1, with D possibly TRBD2 on 6 matching bases. This CDR3 is built from 15 residues. V lost 2 bases, J lost 0 bases, and 8 bases lay in between. Germline V gives CDR1 MNHNY, CDR2 SVGAGI (reference sequence). The CDR3 nucleotides read TGTGCCAGCAGTTACAGGGACTCCTCCTACAATGAGCAGTTCTTC. Translation: CASSYRDSSYNEQFF.

The chain recombines TRBV7-2 with TRBJ2-5; D is perhaps TRBD2 (7 bases). The germline gives CDR1 SGHTA, CDR2 FQGNSA. The CDR3 runs to 14 residues. V shed 7 bases and J shed 5 bases, with 17 bases lying between them. CDR3 sequence: CASNLGGPWETQYF. CDR3 in DNA: TGTGCCAGCAACTTGGGGGGGCCTTGGGAGACCCAGTACTTC. Complete variable domain (other parts from reference TRBV7-2 and TRBJ2-5): GAGVSQSPSNKVTEKGKDVELRCDPISGHTALYWYRQSLGQGLEFLIYFQGNSAPDKSGLPSDRFSAERTGGSVSTLTIQRTQQEDSAVYLCASNLGGPWETQYFGPGTRLLVL.

This clonotype was found many times. This chain links TRBV12-3 or TRBV12-4 with TRBJ1-1; TRBD1 matches at 7 bases. This CDR3 is built from 13 residues. V was pared by 5 bases and J by 4 bases, with 4 bases of the junction left unmatched. CDR3 residues: CASSEDRATEAFF. In nucleotides, the CDR3 is TGTGCCAGCAGTGAAGACAGGGCCACTGAAGCTTTCTTT.

As DNA, the CDR3 is TGTGCCATCAGTACGCCGACCCACGCTGAGGGGCAGTACTTC. Residues: CAISTPTHAEGQYF. The chain recombines TRBV10-3 with TRBJ2-7; a weak D match, TRBD2 (5 bases). The CDR3 is 14 amino acids. V was shortened by 5 bases and J by 9 bases, with 20 bases between the two germline ends. Germline V gene data show CDR1 as ENHRY and CDR2 as SYGVKD.

The CDR3 region has the DNA TGTGCCAGCAGCGGCCTACAATTCTCTGGAAACACCATATATTTT. Translation gives CASSGLQFSGNTIYF. The chain has TRBV7-8 and TRBJ1-3, with D unclear. Germline V gives CDR1 SGHVS, CDR2 FQNEAQ. The V gene lost 5 bases and the J gene lost 0 bases, with 11 bases spanning the gap. The CDR3 is made up of 15 amino acids.

The chain links TRBV24-1 to TRBJ1-6, with 7 bases aligning to TRBD1. Germline CDR1 and CDR2: KGHDR and SFDVKD. This CDR3 contains 16 residues. J lost 0 bases, V lost 9 bases, and 7 bases had no gene match. In DNA form, the CDR3 reads TGTGCCACCCCGTGGGCAGGGGGCTCCTATAATTCACCCCTCCACTTT. This sequence encodes CATPWAGGSYNSPLHF.

The chain employs TRBV7-8 and TRBJ2-7; D is possibly TRBD2 (7 bases). CDR1 is SGHVS and CDR2 is FQNEAQ in the germline V gene. The CDR3 totals 17 residues. Trimming stripped 6 bases from V and 1 base from J, with 22 bases between. Here the CDR3 reads CASRDRERGGGSYEQYF. CDR3 bases: TGTGCCAGCAGGGACCGCGAGAGGGGAGGGGGATCCTACGAGCAGTACTTC.

This clonotype came up many times. V gene TRBV5-1 combines with J gene TRBJ2-3; D possibly corresponds to TRBD2 (6 bases). From germline, CDR1 is SGHRS and CDR2 YFSETQ. This CDR3 is built from 15 residues. V was pared by 7 bases and J by 0 bases, with 15 bases between. The CDR3 DNA reads as TGCGCCAGCGCTGCTACCGGGACTAGCACAGATACGCAGTATTTT. Amino acid sequence: CASAATGTSTDTQYF.

About this clonotype itself: It is likely a read error, because the conserved phenylalanine at the end of the CDR3 is missing. No DNA is shown, since the ends of the CDR3 on it are uncertain; the CDR3 is the one TCRdb lists. The chain carries TRBV2 and TRBJ2-7; no check of the table's D call, TRBD2, against the DNA was made. From its first to its last residue, the CDR3 has 15 amino acids. Germline CDR1 SNHLY, CDR2 FYNNEI. The chain's CDR3 is CASSYCGRAASDEYY.

This chain joins TRBV20-1 and TRBJ2-1; D is unresolved. Trimming cost V 0 bases and J 11 bases, with 14 bases left between them. The CDR3 consists of 13 residues. Germline lookup yields CDR1 DFQATT and CDR2 SNEGSKA (reference sequence). The CDR3 region has the DNA TGCAGTGCTAGAGATTCACCGGACGGGCAGCAGTTCTTC. Amino acids: CSARDSPDGQQFF.

The chain employs TRBV7-2 and TRBJ2-5; D ambiguous. V lost 1 base and J 14 bases, leaving 23 bases between the germline ends. The CDR3 loop spans 15 amino acids. CDR1 is SGHTA and CDR2 is FQGNSA in the germline V gene. This chain's CDR3 is CASSLGAPGPGTPYF. CDR3 DNA sequence: TGTGCCAGCAGCTTAGGAGCTCCCGGCCCTGGAACCCCCTACTTC.

In regard to this clonotype: At one end the junction does not follow the germline gene, possibly because of a read error. This chain connects TRBV29-1 to TRBJ2-7, with 10 bases matching TRBD2. The J call may be faulty, since TRBJ2-3 better matches the DNA end. In germline, CDR1 is SQVTM, CDR2 ANQGSEA. This CDR3 has 14 residues. This CDR3 reads CSVKRGGPTYTQYF. Written as DNA, the CDR3 is TGCAGCGTTAAGCGGGGGGGCCCCACATATACGCAGTATTTT.

V gene TRBV20-1 combines with J gene TRBJ1-6, with 9 bases fitting TRBD1. This CDR3 has 14 residues. Per the germline V gene, CDR1 is DFQATT and CDR2 is SNEGSKA (reference sequence). V gave up 5 bases and J gave up 6 bases; unmatched junction bases: 5. CDR3: CSAGGTGLNSPLHF. The CDR3 DNA reads TGCAGTGCTGGCGGGACAGGGCTTAATTCACCCCTCCACTTT.

This clonotype was counted many times. The chain has TRBV29-1 and TRBJ2-5; D ambiguous. V shed 1 base and J shed 4 bases, with 7 bases lying between them. CDR3 length: 12 residues. The germline CDR1 and CDR2 sequences are SQVTM and ANQGSEA. The CDR3 DNA sequence: TGCAGCGTTGAAGGCCGGCGAGAGACCCAGTACTTC. It encodes CSVEGRRETQYF.

The chain combines TRBV7-9 with TRBJ1-2; 7 bases align to TRBD1. J gave up 10 bases and V 5 bases, and 19 bases lay outside the gene matches. The CDR3 is 16 amino acids. Germline CDR1 is SEHNR and CDR2 is FQNEAQ (reference sequence). The CDR3 protein is CASSVRQGRLRAVYTF. In nucleotides, the CDR3 is TGTGCCAGCAGCGTTCGACAGGGTCGCCTACGAGCAGTCTACACCTTC.

The chain carries TRBV20-1 and TRBJ1-3; no reliable D call. Trimming cost V 7 bases and J 11 bases, with 21 bases left between them. This CDR3 is built from 13 residues. Germline assignment: CDR1 DFQATT and CDR2 SNEGSKA (reference sequence). DNA of the CDR3: TGCAGTGTGCAGCCCGCGGAGACACAGTCCATATATTTT. Translation: CSVQPAETQSIYF.

The genes are TRBV20-1 and TRBJ1-4; D perhaps matches TRBD1 (6 bases). Per germline, CDR1 DFQATT and CDR2 SNEGSKA (reference sequence). This CDR3 has 14 residues. V lost 6 bases and J lost 6, with 17 bases in between. The CDR3 region has the DNA TGCAGTGCCAGCAGCAACAGGGTGGATGAAAAACTGTTTTTT. Translated: CSASSNRVDEKLFF.

The chain carries TRBV20-1 and TRBJ2-3, with a possible D match to TRBD2 (6 bases). The germline V gene encodes CDR1 DFQATT and CDR2 SNEGSKA (reference sequence). The CDR3 covers 13 residues. CDR3 DNA sequence: TGCAGCGATGGGCGGGGCGAGACAGATACGCAGTATTTT. Residues: CSDGRGETDTQYF.

The chain is built from TRBV6-4 and TRBJ1-5; TRBD1 matches at 9 bases. The length of the CDR3 is 15 residues. Germline values: CDR1 MRHNA, CDR2 SNTAGT. V lost 11 bases, J lost 6 bases, and 14 bases stayed unmatched. Here the CDR3 reads CAPKFGTGKSQPQHF. CDR3 in DNA: TGTGCCCCCAAATTTGGGACAGGGAAAAGTCAGCCCCAGCATTTT.